The 28 T cell receptor beta chains below come from one sample, sequenced in a study of tumor-infiltrating lymphocytes in primary liver carcinoma. A constant-region primer served to make TCR beta cDNA from around 540 ng total RNA. Sequencing libraries for TCR beta derived from three nested multiplex PCR rounds that used slightly modified ARM-PCR. A C-beta reverse primer and TRBV1-TRBV30 forward primers served in each of the first two PCR rounds, at about 10 cycles apiece. TCRdb processed the multiplex PCR reads anew with MiXCR; each CDR3 protein has one entry. The data hold about 99,000 distinct CDR3 sequences, with about three quarters observed a single time. Extraction of RNA together with DNA used roughly 19-32 mg of unsorted bulk tissue. The sample was liver tumor tissue from sampling region 5. The subset was: tumor region T5, tumor centre. The source of these receptors is a woman aged 60-75 years with primary liver carcinoma and hepatitis B virus infection.

Notes on this clonotype: This may stem from a read error, because a much larger clone lies one nucleotide away. The genes are TRBV7-8 and TRBJ2-5, with D perhaps TRBD1 (5 bases). The CDR3 covers 15 residues. The germline gives CDR1 SGHVS, CDR2 FQNEAQ. This CDR3 reads CVSSLNRMRQETQYF. In nucleotides, the CDR3 is TGTGTCAGCAGCTTAAACAGGATGCGTCAAGAGACCCAGTACTTC.

Worth noting for this clonotype: Mismatch with germline at one junction end may stem from a read error. This chain connects TRBV6-1 to TRBJ2-1, with 11 bases identical to TRBD1. Germline CDR1 reads MNHNS; CDR2 reads SASEGT. CDR3 length: 14 amino acids. In nucleotides, the CDR3 is TGTGTCAGCGGGGGACAGGGGGAATACAATGAGCAGTTCTTC. Its translation is CVSGGQGEYNEQFF.

With respect to this clonotype: Germline is not matched at one junction end, which may reflect a read error. The V call is TRBV11-2, the J call TRBJ1-1; tentatively, D is TRBD1 (5 bases). The CDR3 loop spans 20 amino acids. Per germline, CDR1 SGHAT and CDR2 FQNNGV. CDR3 in amino acids: CTSSPHQHRYLRFWGYEAFF. CDR3 DNA: TGTACCAGCAGCCCACATCAGCACAGATACCTTCGCTTTTGGGGCTATGAAGCTTTCTTT.

In the case of this clonotype: This may be a read error, as it is one base from a much larger clone. This chain's CDR3 is CATKTDLYEQYF. The CDR3 bases are TGTGCCACAAAGACAGACCTCTACGAGCAGTACTTC. V gene TRBV10-3 combines with J gene TRBJ2-7; perhaps TRBD1 as D (5 bases). The germline V gene encodes CDR1 ENHRY and CDR2 SYGVKD. CDR3 length equals 12 residues. The V gene lost 10 bases and the J gene lost 3 bases, with 13 bases spanning the gap.

To note about this clonotype: The junction departs from the called germline gene at one end, perhaps through a read error. This chain links TRBV11-3 with TRBJ2-7; 10 bases agree with TRBD1. The germline V gene has CDR1 SGHNT and CDR2 YENEEA. The CDR3 totals 15 residues. Written as DNA, the CDR3 is TGTGCCAGCAGCTCGGGGACAGGGGCCCGCTACGAACAGTACTTC. Translation gives CASSSGTGARYEQYF. Filled out from reference TRBV11-3 and TRBJ2-7, the complete variable domain reads EAGVVQSPRYKIIEKKQPVAFWCNPISGHNTLYWYLQNLGQGPELLIRYENEEAVDDSQLPKDRFSAERLKGVDSTLKIQPAELGDSAVYLCASSSGTGARYEQYFGPGTRLTVT.

In regard to this clonotype: The junction departs from the called germline gene at one end, perhaps through a read error. The gene calls are TRBV11-2 and TRBJ1-1; D is undetermined. The CDR3 runs 14 residues. Germline values: CDR1 SGHAT, CDR2 FQNNGV. Here the CDR3 DNA reads TGTGCCAGCAGCTTAGGACCGGCGACGGGTGAAGATTTCTTT. Amino acids: CASSLGPATGEDFF.

For this clonotype: The junction differs from germline at one of its ends, possibly a read error. The chain combines TRBV12-3 or TRBV12-4 with TRBJ2-7, with D possibly being TRBD1 (6 bases). The CDR3 is made up of 15 amino acids. The CDR3 loop reads CASSPGRGRSYDQYF. The CDR3 region has the DNA TGTGCCAGCAGTCCAGGCAGGGGACGGTCCTACGACCAGTACTTC.

There are a few counts of this clonotype. A junction end diverges from the germline sequence, so it may reflect a read error. V usage is TRBV6-5 and J usage is TRBJ2-7; 7 bases map to TRBD1. Per germline, CDR1 MNHEY and CDR2 SVGAGI. This CDR3 contains 14 residues. In DNA form, the CDR3 reads TGTGCCAGCAGTCGACAGGGCCCATATTACGTGCAGTACTTC. It is translated as CASSRQGPYYVQYF.

With respect to this clonotype: A much larger clone differs by one base, so this may be a read error. V gene TRBV5-4 combines with J gene TRBJ2-3; 9 bases match TRBD2. Germline CDR1 reads SGHNT; CDR2 reads YYREEE (reference sequence). The CDR3 is 17 amino acids. In DNA, the CDR3 is TGTGCCAGCAGCCCCACCTATGGCGGGACTAGCATAGATACGCAGTATTTT. Its protein product is CASSPTYGGTSIDTQYF. Drawing the rest from reference TRBV5-4 and TRBJ2-3, the complete variable domain is ETGVTQSPTHLIKTRGQQVTLRCSSQSGHNTVSWYQQALGQGPQFIFQYYREEENGRGNFPPRFSGLQFPNYSSELNVNALELDDSALYLCASSPTYGGTSIDTQYFGPGTRLTVL.

About this clonotype itself: A junction boundary mismatches the germline segment, possibly from a read error. This sequence joins TRBV28 and TRBJ1-2; D possibly corresponds to TRBD1 (6 bases). This CDR3 has 16 residues. Germline V gene sequence: CDR1 MDHEN, CDR2 SYDVKM. CDR3 DNA: TGTGCCGGCAGTTCTCCAGGGGAGCGGGGTAACTATGGCTACACCTTC. Translation: CAGSSPGERGNYGYTF.

This clonotype was detected ten times or more. The rearrangement links TRBV29-1 to TRBJ2-7, with TRBD1 matching over 10 bases. Germline lookup yields CDR1 SQVTM and CDR2 ANQGSEA. The CDR3 is made up of 14 amino acids. V lost 7 bases to trimming and J lost 3 bases; unmatched junction nucleotides: 9. The CDR3 region has the DNA TGCAGCGCCCGCCGAGGGACAGGGGTCTACGAGCAGTACTTC. Amino acid sequence: CSARRGTGVYEQYF.

The chain carries TRBV12-3 or TRBV12-4 and TRBJ2-3; TRBD2 aligns across 9 bases. The CDR3 runs to 16 residues. V shed 3 bases and J 11 bases; nucleotides not matched to a gene: 15. CDR3 DNA sequence: TGTGCCAGCAGTTTGGGAGCGGGAGGTGGCACAGATGTGCAGTATTTT. Protein product: CASSLGAGGGTDVQYF.

The V gene is TRBV6-5, the J gene TRBJ2-7; D may be TRBD1 (5 bases). V was pared by 4 bases and J by 3 bases, with 13 bases between. This CDR3 has 14 amino acids. CDR1 is MNHEY and CDR2 is SVGAGI in the germline V gene. The CDR3 sequence: CASSSADRIYEQYF. The CDR3 DNA sequence: TGTGCCAGCAGTTCAGCAGACAGAATCTACGAGCAGTACTTC.

This clonotype was recorded many times. The chain combines TRBV30 with TRBJ2-3; no firm D call. The V gene lost 5 bases and the J gene lost 3 bases, with 9 bases spanning the gap. Germline values: CDR1 GTSNPN, CDR2 SVGIG (reference sequence). The CDR3 has 12 residues. The CDR3 spells CAWALGTDTQYF. The CDR3, as DNA: TGTGCCTGGGCTTTAGGAACAGATACGCAGTATTTT.

For this clonotype: The missing conserved phenylalanine or tryptophan at the end of this CDR3 makes a read error likely. The genes are TRBV11-2 and TRBJ1-2; D gene uncertain. This CDR3 is built from 14 residues. Germline assignment: CDR1 SGHAT and CDR2 FQNNGV. The CDR3 bases are TGTGCCAATAGCTTAGAGCCTACTAACTGTGGCTACACCATC. It specifies CANSLEPTNCGYTI.

Of note for this clonotype: This may be a read error: a much more frequent sequence differs by one nucleotide. V usage is TRBV5-1 and J usage is TRBJ2-3, with unresolved D. Trimming shortened V by 5 bases and J by 6 bases, and 16 bases separated the two germline ends. Germline values: CDR1 SGHRS, CDR2 YFSETQ. CDR3 length: 14 residues. The CDR3 is CASRVVEPADTQYF. The CDR3 bases are TGCGCCAGCAGGGTGGTGGAGCCAGCGGATACGCAGTATTTT.

Concerning this clonotype: One junction end does not reproduce the germline sequence, and a read error may be involved. This chain joins TRBV11-2 and TRBJ2-3; D is uncertain. Per the germline V gene, CDR1 is SGHAT and CDR2 is FQNNGV. The CDR3 is 13 amino acids. The CDR3 here is CASSLGRRDTHYF. The DNA for the CDR3 is TGTGCCAGCAGCTTAGGTCGAAGAGATACGCACTATTTT.

This chain joins TRBV6-5 and TRBJ2-7; possible D gene TRBD1, 6 bases. This CDR3 contains 15 residues. The germline V and J ends were trimmed by 3 bases and 7 bases, with 19 bases remaining between them. CDR1 is MNHEY, CDR2 SVGAGI, per germline. CDR3 region: CASSYTLGQGYEQYF. The CDR3 nucleotides are TGTGCCAGCAGTTATACCCTGGGACAAGGCTATGAGCAGTACTTC.

A word on this clonotype: Just one base apart from a much larger clone, this may be a read error. The CDR3 nucleotides are TGCGCCAGCAGCGGGGGACAGGTGGATAAAAATGAGCAGTTCTTC. Translated, it gives CASSGGQVDKNEQFF. This chain joins TRBV5-1 and TRBJ2-1; the match to TRBD1 covers 8 bases. Germline V CDR1 and CDR2: SGHRS, YFSETQ. CDR3 length equals 15 residues. Trimming took 4 bases from V and 7 from J; bases not matched to a gene: 10.

Turning to this clonotype: The junction and the germline gene differ at one end; a read error may be behind it. This chain links TRBV7-8 with TRBJ2-1; tentative D call: TRBD2 (6 bases). The length of the CDR3 is 16 residues. CDR1 is SGHVS and CDR2 is FQNEAQ in the germline V gene. The CDR3 nucleotides read TGTGCCTGCAGCTTAGTCTCACGGGAGAACTACAATGAGCAGTTCTTC. It encodes CACSLVSRENYNEQFF. The full variable domain, rest sourced from reference TRBV7-8 and TRBJ2-1, is GAGVSQSPRYKVAKRGQDVALRCDPISGHVSLFWYQQALGQGPEFLTYFQNEAQLDKSGLPSDRFFAERPEGSVSTLKIQRTQQEDSAVYLCACSLVSRENYNEQFFGPGTRLTVL.

This clonotype was counted at least ten times. The chain couples TRBV6-5 to TRBJ1-4; D gene unclear. The CDR3 extends over 15 amino acids. Germline assignment: CDR1 MNHEY and CDR2 SVGAGI. V lost 2 bases, J lost 2 bases, and 9 bases lay in between. The CDR3 reads CASSYNPQTNEKLFF. CDR3 nucleotides: TGTGCCAGCAGTTACAACCCGCAGACTAATGAAAAACTGTTTTTT.

As regards this clonotype: Just one base apart from a much larger clone, this may be a read error. The gene calls are TRBV5-4 and TRBJ2-7; 8 nucleotides line up with TRBD1. The CDR3 has 15 residues. Germline V gene data show CDR1 as SGHNT and CDR2 as YYREEE (reference sequence). The chain's CDR3 is CASSIGTGGDYERYF. CDR3 sequence (DNA): TGTGCCAGCAGCATCGGGACAGGAGGCGACTACGAGCGGTACTTC.

Details on this clonotype: No conserved phenylalanine or tryptophan is present at the end of the CDR3, so a read error is the likely explanation. The rearrangement joins TRBV20-1 to TRBJ2-1; no clear D gene. CDR3 size: 11 residues. Trimming removed 4 bases at V and 3 bases at J, with 4 bases between. Germline V gene data show CDR1 as DFQATT and CDR2 as SNEGSKA (reference sequence). In DNA, the CDR3 is TGCAGTGCTACTGACTACAATGAGCAGTTCTCC. Its protein is CSATDYNEQFS.

On this clonotype itself: The junction differs from germline at one of its ends, possibly a read error. This sequence joins TRBV6-1 and TRBJ2-2, with D possibly being TRBD2 (5 bases). Per the germline V gene, CDR1 is MNHNS and CDR2 is SASEGT. The CDR3 extends over 16 amino acids. The CDR3 sequence: CASQKKDGSNAGELFF. The CDR3 DNA sequence: TGTGCCAGCCAAAAAAAGGACGGATCGAACGCCGGGGAGCTATTTTTT.

To note about this clonotype: Compared with germline, one end of the junction differs, possibly owing to a read error. The chain recombines TRBV11-1 with TRBJ2-7; a weak D match, TRBD1 (6 bases). The germline CDR1 and CDR2 sequences are SGHAT and FQDESV (reference sequence). CDR3 size: 14 residues. CDR3 DNA: TGTGCCAGCAGCCTTTGGGGGCCCTCCTTCGAGCAGTACTTC. Residues: CASSLWGPSFEQYF.

The V gene is TRBV29-1, the J gene TRBJ2-1; perhaps TRBD1 as D (5 bases). V lost 6 bases to trimming and J lost 9 bases, with 18 bases between them. The CDR3 is made up of 13 amino acids. Germline CDR1 is SQVTM and CDR2 is ANQGSEA. CDR3 loop: CSVEQVYVSEQFF. As DNA, the CDR3 is TGCAGCGTCGAACAGGTGTACGTGAGTGAGCAGTTCTTC.

With regard to this clonotype: In this CDR3 the conserved last residue, phenylalanine or tryptophan, is missing, so a read error is likely. The gene calls are TRBV19 and TRBJ2-6; D not resolved. Germline assignment: CDR1 LNHDA and CDR2 SQIVND (reference sequence). Trimming took 4 bases from V and 2 from J, leaving 6 bases between them. This CDR3 contains 14 residues. CDR3 DNA sequence: TGTGCCAGTAGTACCCTAGCTGGGGCCAACGTCCTGACTCTC. Its translation: CASSTLAGANVLTL.

Of note for this clonotype: Since a much larger clone is just one base distant, this may be a read error. The J gene is TRBJ1-4, the V gene TRBV12-3 or TRBV12-4; TRBD1 matches 7 bases. This CDR3 has 14 residues. V shed 7 bases and J 7 bases; nucleotides not matched to a gene: 9. The CDR3 nucleotides read TGTGCCAGCACTTTCGACAGGGAGGGTGAAAAACTGTTTTTT. This sequence encodes CASTFDREGEKLFF.